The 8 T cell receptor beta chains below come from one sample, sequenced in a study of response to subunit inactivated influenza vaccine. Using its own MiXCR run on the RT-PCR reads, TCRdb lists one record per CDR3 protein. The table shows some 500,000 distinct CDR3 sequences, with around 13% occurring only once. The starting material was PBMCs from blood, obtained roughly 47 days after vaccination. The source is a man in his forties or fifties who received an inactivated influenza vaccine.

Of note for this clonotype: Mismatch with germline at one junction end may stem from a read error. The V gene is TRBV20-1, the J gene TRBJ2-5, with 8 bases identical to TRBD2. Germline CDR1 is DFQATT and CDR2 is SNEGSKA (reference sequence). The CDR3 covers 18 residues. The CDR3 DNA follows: TGCAGTGCTAGAGGCGTGCTCCCTACTAGCGGCCACCAGGAGACCCAGTACTTC. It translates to CSARGVLPTSGHQETQYF.

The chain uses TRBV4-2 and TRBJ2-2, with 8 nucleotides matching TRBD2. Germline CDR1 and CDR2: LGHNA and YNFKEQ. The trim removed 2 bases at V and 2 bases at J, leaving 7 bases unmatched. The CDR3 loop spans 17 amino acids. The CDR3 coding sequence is TGTGCCAGCAGCCAACCTGAGGTAGCGGGAAACACCGGGGAGCTGTTTTTT. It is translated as CASSQPEVAGNTGELFF.

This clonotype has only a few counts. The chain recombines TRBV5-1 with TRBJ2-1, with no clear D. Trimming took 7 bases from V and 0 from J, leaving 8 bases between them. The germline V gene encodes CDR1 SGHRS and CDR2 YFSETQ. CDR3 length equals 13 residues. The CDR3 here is CASGPISYNEQFF. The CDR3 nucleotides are TGCGCCAGCGGGCCTATCTCCTACAATGAGCAGTTCTTC.

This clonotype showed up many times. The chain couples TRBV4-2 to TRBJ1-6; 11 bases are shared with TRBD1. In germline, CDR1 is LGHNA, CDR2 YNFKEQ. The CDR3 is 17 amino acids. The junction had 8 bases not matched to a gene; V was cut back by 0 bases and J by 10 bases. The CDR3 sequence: CASSQDRDRGFRSPLHF. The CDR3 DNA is TGTGCCAGCAGCCAAGATCGGGACAGGGGGTTTCGGTCACCCCTCCACTTT.

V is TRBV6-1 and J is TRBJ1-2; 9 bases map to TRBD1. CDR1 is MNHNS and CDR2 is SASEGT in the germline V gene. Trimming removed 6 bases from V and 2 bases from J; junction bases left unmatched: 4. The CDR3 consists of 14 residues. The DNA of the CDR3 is TGTGCCAGCAGGGACAGGGGAGGCAACTATGGCTACACCTTC. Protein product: CASRDRGGNYGYTF.

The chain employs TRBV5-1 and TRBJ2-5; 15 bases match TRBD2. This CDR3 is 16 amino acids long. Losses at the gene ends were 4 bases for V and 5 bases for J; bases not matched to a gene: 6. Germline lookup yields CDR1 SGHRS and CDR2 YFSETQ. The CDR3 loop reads CASSRTSGGAFETQYF. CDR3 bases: TGCGCCAGCAGCAGGACTAGCGGGGGGGCGTTTGAGACCCAGTACTTC.

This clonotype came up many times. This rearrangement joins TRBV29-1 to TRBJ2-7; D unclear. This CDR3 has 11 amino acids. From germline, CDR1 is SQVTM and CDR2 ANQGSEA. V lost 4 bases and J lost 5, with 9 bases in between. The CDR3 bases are TGCAGCGTTGGCTCCAGGAACGAGCAGTACTTC. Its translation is CSVGSRNEQYF.

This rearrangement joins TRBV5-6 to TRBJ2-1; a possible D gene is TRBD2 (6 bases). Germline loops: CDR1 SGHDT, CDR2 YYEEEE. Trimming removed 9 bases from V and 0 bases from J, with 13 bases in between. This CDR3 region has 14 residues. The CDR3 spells CATQEGVSYNEQFF. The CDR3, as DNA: TGTGCCACCCAGGAGGGCGTCTCCTACAATGAGCAGTTCTTC.